What follows are 22 T cell receptor beta chains derived from one specimen sequenced in a study of blood T cell repertoires in COVID-19. The method was immunoSEQ multiplex PCR; TCRdb's version includes in-frame clones alone and lacks a portion of them. The sample has about 98,000 clones; approximately 86% are singletons. The sequencing sample was made of peripheral blood. The origin of the receptors is a man in his 70s with active or convalescent COVID-19.

The gene calls are TRBV4-1 and TRBJ1-4; TRBD1 might be the D (6 bases). Per the germline V gene, CDR1 is MGHRA and CDR2 is YSYEKL. The CDR3 spans 17 residues. V gave up 5 bases and J gave up 6 bases, with 22 bases separating them. The CDR3: CASSYPQVRRQDEKLFF. The CDR3, as DNA: TGCGCCAGCAGCTACCCACAGGTGAGGCGACAGGATGAAAAACTGTTTTTT.

The J gene is TRBJ2-5, the V gene TRBV7-8; possible D gene TRBD2, 6 bases. The CDR3 totals 15 residues. V was pared by 4 bases and J by 10 bases, with 22 bases between. Germline assignment: CDR1 SGHVS and CDR2 FQNEAQ. This chain's CDR3 is CASSYLRRGRAVQYF. The CDR3 nucleotides are TGTGCCAGCAGCTACCTACGGCGGGGCAGAGCTGTCCAGTACTTC. Looking up the rest from reference TRBV7-8 and TRBJ2-5 gives the full variable domain: GAGVSQSPRYKVAKRGQDVALRCDPISGHVSLFWYQQALGQGPEFLTYFQNEAQLDKSGLPSDRFFAERPEGSVSTLKIQRTQQEDSAVYLCASSYLRRGRAVQYFGPGTRLLVL.

In this sample, this clone turned up many times. The chain is built from TRBV30 and TRBJ1-2; D might be TRBD1 (5 bases). V lost 1 base and J lost 4, with 10 bases in between. This CDR3 has 13 amino acids. CDR1 is GTSNPN, CDR2 SVGIG, per germline (reference sequence). The DNA of the CDR3 is TGTGCCTGGAGTGCGACAGTACTCTATGGCTACACCTTC. Translating it yields CAWSATVLYGYTF.

The chain joins TRBV7-9 to TRBJ1-2; tentatively, D is TRBD1 (5 bases). Germline CDR1 reads SEHNR; CDR2 reads FQNEAQ (reference sequence). With 1 base removed from V and 2 bases from J, the gap between germline ends came to 17 bases. The CDR3 is 17 amino acids. In nucleotides, the CDR3 is TGTGCCAGCAGCTTAGGAGACGGGGGGGACCTCAACTATGGCTACACCTTC. It translates to CASSLGDGGDLNYGYTF.

V is TRBV19 and J is TRBJ1-3, with D unresolved. The CDR3 sequence is 14 residues long. Germline values: CDR1 LNHDA, CDR2 SQIVND (reference sequence). The germline V and J ends were trimmed by 3 bases and 0 bases, with 6 bases remaining between them. For the CDR3, the DNA is TGTGCCAGTAGTATCGCAGTCTCTGGAAACACCATATATTTT. It yields the protein CASSIAVSGNTIYF.

The chain couples TRBV2 to TRBJ1-5; unclear D gene. CDR1 and CDR2 (germline): SNHLY, FYNNEI. The length of the CDR3 is 14 residues. V was clipped by 0 bases and J by 4 bases, with 7 bases between them. The CDR3 DNA reads as TGTGCCAGCAGTGAAGCCGGGAGGAATCAGCCCCAGCATTTT. This encodes CASSEAGRNQPQHF. Drawing the rest from reference TRBV2 and TRBJ1-5, the complete variable domain is EPEVTQTPSHQVTQMGQEVILRCVPISNHLYFYWYRQILGQKVEFLVSFYNNEISEKSEIFDDQFSVERPDGSNFTLKIRSTKLEDSAMYFCASSEAGRNQPQHFGDGTRLSIL.

This clone was found once. This chain connects TRBV5-1 to TRBJ2-1; 7 bases align to TRBD2. CDR1 is SGHRS and CDR2 is YFSETQ in the germline V gene. Trimming cost V 3 bases and J 7 bases; bases outside gene matches: 4. This CDR3 region has 13 residues. The CDR3 region is CASSWGGDNEQFF. The CDR3 bases are TGCGCCAGCAGCTGGGGGGGTGATAATGAGCAGTTCTTC.

The chain uses TRBV6-5 and TRBJ1-1, with 12 bases that match TRBD1. Germline CDR1 is MNHEY and CDR2 is SVGAGI. The ends lost 4 bases at V and 4 bases at J; junction bases unmatched: 4. The CDR3 is 15 residues long. CDR3 sequence: CASSSPGQGATEAFF. The CDR3 DNA reads as TGTGCCAGCAGTTCCCCGGGACAGGGGGCCACTGAAGCTTTCTTT.

The rearrangement joins TRBV11-3 to TRBJ2-7, with 9 nucleotides matching TRBD1. The CDR3 is 14 residues long. Trimming took 5 bases from V and 6 from J; bases not matched to a gene: 8. The germline V gene has CDR1 SGHNT and CDR2 YENEEA. For the CDR3, the DNA is TGTGCCAGCAGCCTCCGGACAGGGGTCGCCGAGCAGTACTTC. Protein sequence: CASSLRTGVAEQYF.

The chain joins TRBV27 to TRBJ2-6; D may be TRBD1 (5 bases). The CDR3 is 17 residues long. CDR1 MNHEY and CDR2 SMNVEV come from the germline V gene (reference sequence). V was cut by 7 bases and J by 0 bases, with 16 bases left in between. The CDR3 DNA reads as TGTGCCAGCAAGAGTCCAGGGTTGGCCTCTGGGGCCAACGTCCTGACTTTC. The encoded protein is CASKSPGLASGANVLTF.

The chain recombines TRBV11-1 with TRBJ2-1; D is possibly TRBD2 (6 bases). V was pared by 3 bases and J by 1 base, with 13 bases between. The CDR3 loop spans 16 amino acids. Germline V lookup: CDR1 SGHAT, CDR2 FQDESV (reference sequence). CDR3 in amino acids: CASSFRRGESYNEQFF. DNA for the CDR3: TGTGCCAGCAGCTTCAGGCGGGGAGAGTCCTACAATGAGCAGTTCTTC.

This clone was counted only a few times. The gene calls are TRBV5-5 and TRBJ2-2; maybe TRBD2 (5 bases). There are 18 residues in the CDR3. The V end was cut by 0 bases, the J end by 6 bases, with 21 bases between. Looked up from germline, CDR1 is SGHKS and CDR2 is YYEKEE (reference sequence). For the CDR3, the DNA is TGTGCCAGCAGCTTGGTTTTTTTGATGGGAGCAAACGCCGGGGAGCTGTTTTTT. Its translation: CASSLVFLMGANAGELFF.

The chain is built from TRBV29-1 and TRBJ1-5; D is undetermined. The germline gives CDR1 SQVTM, CDR2 ANQGSEA. The length of the CDR3 is 12 residues. The V and J ends lost 6 bases and 2 bases respectively, with 8 bases between them. The CDR3 loop is CSVQSGNQPQHF. CDR3 DNA: TGCAGCGTACAGAGTGGCAATCAGCCCCAGCATTTT.

The J gene is TRBJ2-3, the V gene TRBV19; 7 bases align to TRBD1. This CDR3 comprises 13 residues. Germline loops: CDR1 LNHDA, CDR2 SQIVND (reference sequence). Trimming removed 4 bases from V and 4 bases from J; junction bases left unmatched: 2. The CDR3 DNA sequence: TGTGCCAGTAGTAACCAGGGGGCAGATACGCAGTATTTT. Its translation is CASSNQGADTQYF. The entire variable domain, with the rest obtained from reference TRBV19 and TRBJ2-3, is as follows: DGGITQSPKYLFRKEGQNVTLSCEQNLNHDAMYWYRQDPGQGLRLIYYSQIVNDFQKGDIAEGYSVSREKKESFPLTVTSAQKNPTAFYLCASSNQGADTQYFGPGTRLTVL.

The chain combines TRBV13 with TRBJ1-2, with 8 nucleotides matching TRBD1. Germline lookup yields CDR1 PRHDT and CDR2 FYEKMQ (reference sequence). The ends lost 2 bases at V and 4 bases at J; junction bases unmatched: 6. This CDR3 contains 15 residues. In nucleotides, the CDR3 is TGTGCCAGCAGCTTACAGGGGGCGCCCAGCTATGGCTACACCTTC. This codes for CASSLQGAPSYGYTF.

This sequence joins TRBV6-5 and TRBJ2-1; possibly TRBD2 for D (5 bases). The V and J ends lost 7 bases and 12 bases respectively, with 13 bases between them. CDR3 length: 11 amino acids. Germline-derived CDR1 and CDR2 are MNHEY and SVGAGI. CDR3 sequence reads: CASTSGERQFF. The CDR3 DNA reads TGTGCCAGCACTTCCGGGGAAAGGCAGTTCTTC.

This clone has only a few counts. V gene TRBV6-5 combines with J gene TRBJ1-2; 9 nucleotides match TRBD1. V was pared by 2 bases and J by 2 bases, with 3 bases of the junction left unmatched. Germline V gene lookup returns CDR1 MNHEY and CDR2 SVGAGI. This CDR3 comprises 15 residues. The CDR3 protein is CASSYRGQGNYGYTF. The CDR3 nucleotides are TGTGCCAGCAGTTACAGGGGACAGGGAAACTATGGCTACACCTTC.

This rearrangement joins TRBV11-1 to TRBJ2-7; D gene ambiguous. Trimming cost V 6 bases and J 2 bases, with 17 bases left between them. This CDR3 has 15 amino acids. Looked up from germline, CDR1 is SGHAT and CDR2 is FQDESV (reference sequence). In nucleotides, the CDR3 is TGTGCCAGCAGTCTAGTCACCGACTCCACCTACGAGCAGTACTTC. Protein product: CASSLVTDSTYEQYF.

This rearrangement joins TRBV27 to TRBJ2-2; 15 bases agree with TRBD2. Germline CDR1 and CDR2: MNHEY and SMNVEV (reference sequence). The V gene end was trimmed by 5 bases and the J gene end by 10 bases; junction bases not matched to a gene: 5. This CDR3 is 15 amino acids long. Here the CDR3 DNA reads TGTGCCAGCAGTGGACTAGCGGGGGGGCTCGTGGAGCTGTTTTTT. Translated: CASSGLAGGLVELFF.

The J gene is TRBJ2-5, the V gene TRBV27; 14 nucleotides agree with TRBD2. The germline CDR1 and CDR2 sequences are MNHEY and SMNVEV (reference sequence). V dropped 2 bases and J dropped 6; count of bases not matched to a gene: 11. The CDR3 runs to 18 residues. The CDR3 reads CASSLKGLAGDLRQTQYF. As DNA, the CDR3 is TGTGCCAGCAGTTTAAAGGGACTAGCGGGGGACCTCCGGCAGACCCAGTACTTC.

The genes are TRBV15 and TRBJ2-1; 8 bases are a match to TRBD2. With 6 bases clipped from V and 7 bases from J, the junction kept 11 bases outside the gene matches. Germline CDR1 reads LNHNV; CDR2 reads YYDKDF (reference sequence). This CDR3 has 15 residues. The CDR3 sequence is CATSLQAVAGNEQFF. The DNA for the CDR3 is TGTGCCACCAGTCTTCAGGCGGTAGCGGGGAATGAGCAGTTCTTC.

The J gene is TRBJ1-3, the V gene TRBV18; no definite D call. V was cut by 6 bases and J by 4 bases, with 22 bases left in between. This CDR3 spans 17 amino acids. The germline gives CDR1 KGHSH, CDR2 LQKENI. The DNA of the CDR3 is TGTGCCAGCTCTCCATCCGAAGCCTTGCCTAAAGGAAACACCATATATTTT. Its protein is CASSPSEALPKGNTIYF.